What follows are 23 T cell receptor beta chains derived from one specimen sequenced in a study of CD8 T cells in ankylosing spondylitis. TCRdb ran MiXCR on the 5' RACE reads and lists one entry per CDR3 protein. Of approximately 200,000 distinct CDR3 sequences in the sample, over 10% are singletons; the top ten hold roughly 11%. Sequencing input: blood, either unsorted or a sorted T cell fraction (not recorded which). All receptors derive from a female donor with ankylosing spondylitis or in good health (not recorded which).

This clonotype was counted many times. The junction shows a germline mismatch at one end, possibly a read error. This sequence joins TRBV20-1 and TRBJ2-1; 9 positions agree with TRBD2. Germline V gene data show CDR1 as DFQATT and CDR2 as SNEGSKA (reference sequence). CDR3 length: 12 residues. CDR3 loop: CSARDNLAGTYF. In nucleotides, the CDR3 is TGCAGTGCTAGAGATAATCTAGCGGGAACGTACTTC.

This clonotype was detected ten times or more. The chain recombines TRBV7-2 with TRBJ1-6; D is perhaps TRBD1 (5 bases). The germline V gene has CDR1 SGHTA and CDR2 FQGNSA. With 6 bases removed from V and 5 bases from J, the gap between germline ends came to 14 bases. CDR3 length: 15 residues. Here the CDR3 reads CASSSRGPNNSPLHF. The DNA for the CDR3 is TGTGCCAGCAGTTCTAGGGGACCGAATAATTCACCCCTCCACTTT.

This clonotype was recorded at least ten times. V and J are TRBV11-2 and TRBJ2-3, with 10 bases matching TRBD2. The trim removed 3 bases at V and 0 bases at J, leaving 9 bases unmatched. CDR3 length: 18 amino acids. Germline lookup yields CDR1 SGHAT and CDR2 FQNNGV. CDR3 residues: CASSLGAGGFTSTDTQYF. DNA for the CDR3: TGTGCCAGCAGCTTGGGAGCGGGAGGGTTCACTAGCACAGATACGCAGTATTTT.

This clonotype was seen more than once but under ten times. The CDR3 loop reads CASSLSRGNGELFF. DNA of the CDR3: TGCGCCAGCAGCTTAAGCAGGGGCAACGGGGAGCTGTTTTTT. The rearrangement joins TRBV5-1 to TRBJ2-2, with D perhaps matching TRBD1 (6 bases). The CDR3 consists of 14 residues. V gave up 2 bases and J gave up 7 bases, with 12 bases separating them. The germline V gene has CDR1 SGHRS and CDR2 YFSETQ. The full variable domain, its missing parts supplied by reference TRBV5-1 and TRBJ2-2, is KAGVTQTPRYLIKTRGQQVTLSCSPISGHRSVSWYQQTPGQGLQFLFEYFSETQRNKGNFPGRFSGRQFSNSRSEMNVSTLELGDSALYLCASSLSRGNGELFFGEGSRLTVL.

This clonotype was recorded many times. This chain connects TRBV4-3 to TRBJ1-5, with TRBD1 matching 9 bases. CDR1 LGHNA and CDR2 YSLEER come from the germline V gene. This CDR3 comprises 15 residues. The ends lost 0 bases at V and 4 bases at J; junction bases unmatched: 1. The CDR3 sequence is CASSQDGTGNQPQHF. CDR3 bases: TGCGCCAGCAGCCAAGATGGGACAGGGAATCAGCCCCAGCATTTT.

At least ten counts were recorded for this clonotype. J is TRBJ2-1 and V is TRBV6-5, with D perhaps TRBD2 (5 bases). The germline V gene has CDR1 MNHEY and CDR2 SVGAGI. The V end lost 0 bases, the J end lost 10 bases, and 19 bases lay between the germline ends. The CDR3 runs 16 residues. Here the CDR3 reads CASSYSMGIRGSEQFF. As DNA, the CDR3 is TGTGCCAGCAGTTACTCGATGGGAATCCGAGGGAGCGAGCAGTTCTTC.

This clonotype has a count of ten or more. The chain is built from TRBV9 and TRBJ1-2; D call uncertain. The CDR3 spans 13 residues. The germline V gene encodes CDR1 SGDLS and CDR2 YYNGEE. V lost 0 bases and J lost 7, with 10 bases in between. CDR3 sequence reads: CASSVDGVGGYTF. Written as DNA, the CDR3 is TGTGCCAGCAGCGTAGACGGGGTGGGTGGCTACACCTTC.

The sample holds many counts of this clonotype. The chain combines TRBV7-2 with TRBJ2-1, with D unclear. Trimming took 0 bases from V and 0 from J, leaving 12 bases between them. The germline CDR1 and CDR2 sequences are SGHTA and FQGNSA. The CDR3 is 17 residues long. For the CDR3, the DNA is TGTGCCAGCAGCTTAGCTGGGGTACGGAGCTCCTACAATGAGCAGTTCTTC. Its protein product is CASSLAGVRSSYNEQFF.

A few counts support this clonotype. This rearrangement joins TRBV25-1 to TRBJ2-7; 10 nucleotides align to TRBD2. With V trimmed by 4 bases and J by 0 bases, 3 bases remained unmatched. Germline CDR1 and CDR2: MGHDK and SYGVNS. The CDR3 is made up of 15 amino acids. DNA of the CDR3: TGTGCCAGCAGTGGGGGACTAGCGAACTCCTACGAGCAGTACTTC. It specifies CASSGGLANSYEQYF.

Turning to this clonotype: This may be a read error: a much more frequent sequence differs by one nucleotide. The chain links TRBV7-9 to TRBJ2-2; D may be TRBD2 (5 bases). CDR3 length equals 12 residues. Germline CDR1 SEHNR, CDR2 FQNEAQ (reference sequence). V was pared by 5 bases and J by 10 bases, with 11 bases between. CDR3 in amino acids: CASSRGQTELFF. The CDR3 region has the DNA TGTGCCAGCAGCCGAGGGCAGACGGAGCTGTTTTTT.

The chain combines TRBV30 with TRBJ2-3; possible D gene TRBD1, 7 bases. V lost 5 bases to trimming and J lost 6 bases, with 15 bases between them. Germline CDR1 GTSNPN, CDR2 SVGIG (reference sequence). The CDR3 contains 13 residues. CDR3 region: CAWCRAGGDTQYF. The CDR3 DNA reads TGTGCCTGGTGTAGAGCAGGGGGGGATACGCAGTATTTT.

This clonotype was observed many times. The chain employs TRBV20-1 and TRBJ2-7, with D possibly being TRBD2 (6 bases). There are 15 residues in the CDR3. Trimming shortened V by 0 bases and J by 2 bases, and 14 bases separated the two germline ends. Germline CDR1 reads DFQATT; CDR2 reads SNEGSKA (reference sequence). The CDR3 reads CSARDRSSGTYEQYF. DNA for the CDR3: TGCAGTGCTAGAGATCGGAGTAGCGGCACCTACGAGCAGTACTTC.

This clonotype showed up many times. The CDR3 spells CASSPGFWAENQPQHF. The CDR3 region has the DNA TGTGCCAGCAGCCCCGGGTTTTGGGCCGAGAATCAGCCCCAGCATTTT. V gene TRBV7-2 combines with J gene TRBJ1-5; D gene uncertain. The CDR3 is 16 amino acids. Between the trimmed V and J ends, which lost 5 bases and 4 bases, there was a span of 18 bases. Germline CDR1 SGHTA, CDR2 FQGNSA.

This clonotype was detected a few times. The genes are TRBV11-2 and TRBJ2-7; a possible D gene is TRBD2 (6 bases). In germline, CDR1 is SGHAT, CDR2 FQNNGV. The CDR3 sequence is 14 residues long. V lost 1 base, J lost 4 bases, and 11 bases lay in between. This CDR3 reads CASSLVVGTYEQYF. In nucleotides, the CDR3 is TGTGCCAGCAGCTTAGTAGTTGGGACTTACGAGCAGTACTTC.

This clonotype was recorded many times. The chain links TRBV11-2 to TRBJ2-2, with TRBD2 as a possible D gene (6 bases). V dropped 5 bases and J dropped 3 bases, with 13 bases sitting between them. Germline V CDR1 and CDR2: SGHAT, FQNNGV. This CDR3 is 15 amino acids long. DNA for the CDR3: TGTGCCAGCAGCCCCTCCGGGACTTACACCGGGGAGCTGTTTTTT. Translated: CASSPSGTYTGELFF.

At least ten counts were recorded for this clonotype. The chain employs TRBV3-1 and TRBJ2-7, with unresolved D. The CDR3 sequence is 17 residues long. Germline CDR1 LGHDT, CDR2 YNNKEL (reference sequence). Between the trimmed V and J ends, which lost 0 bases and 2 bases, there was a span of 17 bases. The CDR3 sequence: CASSQDMAGKGAYEQYF. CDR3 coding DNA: TGTGCCAGCAGCCAAGATATGGCAGGTAAAGGCGCCTACGAGCAGTACTTC.

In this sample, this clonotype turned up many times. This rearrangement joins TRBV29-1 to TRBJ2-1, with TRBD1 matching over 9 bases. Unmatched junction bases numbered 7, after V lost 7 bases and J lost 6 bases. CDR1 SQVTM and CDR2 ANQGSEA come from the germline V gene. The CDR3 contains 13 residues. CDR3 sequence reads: CSASGTGINEQFF. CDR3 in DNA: TGCAGCGCATCCGGGACAGGGATCAATGAGCAGTTCTTC.

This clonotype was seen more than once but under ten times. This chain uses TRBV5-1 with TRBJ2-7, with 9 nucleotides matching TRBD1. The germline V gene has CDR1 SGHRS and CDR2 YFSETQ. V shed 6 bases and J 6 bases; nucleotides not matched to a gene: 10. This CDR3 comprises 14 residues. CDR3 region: CASNPGTGFSEQYF. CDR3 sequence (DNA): TGCGCCAGCAATCCCGGGACAGGGTTCTCCGAGCAGTACTTC.

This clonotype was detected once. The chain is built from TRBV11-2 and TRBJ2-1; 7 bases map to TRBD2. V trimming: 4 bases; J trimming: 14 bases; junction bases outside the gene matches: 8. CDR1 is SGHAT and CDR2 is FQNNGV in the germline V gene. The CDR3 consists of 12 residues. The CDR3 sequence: CASSSVAGVEFF. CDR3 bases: TGTGCCAGCAGCTCCGTGGCGGGGGTGGAGTTCTTC.

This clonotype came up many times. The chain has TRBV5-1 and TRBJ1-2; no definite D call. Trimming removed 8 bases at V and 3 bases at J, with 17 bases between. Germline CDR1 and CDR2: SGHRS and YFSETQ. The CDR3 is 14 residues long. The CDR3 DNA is TGCGCCAGTCGACCTGGGGTCGCCGACTATGGCTACACCTTC. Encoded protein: CASRPGVADYGYTF.

CDR3 region: CASSTTGLAPTRELFF. The CDR3 nucleotides read TGTGCCAGCAGCACGACCGGACTGGCTCCAACCCGGGAGCTGTTTTTT. The chain uses TRBV7-2 and TRBJ2-2; D possibly corresponds to TRBD2 (5 bases). V lost 5 bases, J lost 9 bases, and 22 bases lay in between. This CDR3 is 16 amino acids long. Germline CDR1 and CDR2: SGHTA and FQGNSA.

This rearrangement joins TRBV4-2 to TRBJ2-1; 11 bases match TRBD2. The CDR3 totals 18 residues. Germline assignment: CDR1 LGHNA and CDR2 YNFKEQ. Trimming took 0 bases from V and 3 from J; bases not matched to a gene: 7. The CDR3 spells CASSQDWASGRNYNEQFF. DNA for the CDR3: TGTGCCAGCAGCCAAGATTGGGCTAGCGGGAGGAACTACAATGAGCAGTTCTTC.

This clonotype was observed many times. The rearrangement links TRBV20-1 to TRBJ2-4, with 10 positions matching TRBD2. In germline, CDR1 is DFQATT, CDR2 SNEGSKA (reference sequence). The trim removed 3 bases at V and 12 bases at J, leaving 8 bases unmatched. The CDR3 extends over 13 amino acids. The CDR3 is CSASSLAGVNQYF. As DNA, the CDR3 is TGCAGTGCTAGTTCTCTAGCGGGAGTAAATCAGTACTTC.